This TCR beta chain comes out of a study of shared clonotypes between healthy human individuals (dated by TCRdb to the early 2020s). For the study in its entirety: A couple of women and three men aged 18 to 49 years were included in the cohort. Per donor, three plates each were used for CD4 naive and CD4 memory, two for CD8 naive, and one for CD8 memory. The study deeply sequenced blood TCR repertoires of about 5 healthy adults to estimate repertoire size and the extent of clonotype sharing between individuals. Different laboratories and diverse techniques were used to prepare libraries and sequence TCR repertoires, to increase sequencing depth and limit assay-specific biases. Leukapheresis yielded between about 0.94 and 10 billion PBMCs per donor.

This clone showed up just a few times. Which antigen it targets is not known. No quality values exist for individual bases; no much larger clone is one base distant. Here is what the overall study found, with its caveats: Sampling was restricted to blood, and TCR repertoires in tissues likely differ from the TCR repertoires found in blood. Pairwise subsampling indicated that sequencing depth was expected to affect the degree of clonotype sharing among donors. Naive subsets generally had larger estimated clonotype richness than memory subsets did. Because the study included only a small number of donors, the genetic and exposure-history diversity represented was limited. Even with the large sequencing depth, rarefaction of the sorted-subset datasets indicated that sequencing was incomplete. Across a few donors, about 5.2% of naive CD4, around 3.3% of naive CD8, approximately 2.5% of memory CD4, and under 0.45% of memory CD8 clonotypes were shared. Clonotypes shared by all four sorted-subset donors showed higher generation probabilities than non-shared clonotypes.

The donors were healthy, HIV-negative adults who had no recently reported acute infections or vaccinations. Every donor was a Caucasian adult living in Nashville, Tennessee, USA. CD8 memory samples were composed of magnetically selected CD45RO+ cells combined with CCR7-negative CD45RA+ effector memory (TemRA) cells. Blood was obtained by leukapheresis, after which PBMCs were separated by Ficoll-Histopaque density gradient centrifugation and cryopreserved in liquid nitrogen vapor phase. Analytical flow cytometry was used to check the purity and quantity of each magnetically sorted T cell population. Each sorted fraction had its genomic DNA isolated and then quantified by UV absorbance on a Nanodrop 2000c. V is trimmed back by 3 bases and J by 5 bases, and the junction contains 5 bases that no gene match accounts for. The CDR3 spans 14 residues, from the cysteine through the phenylalanine. CDR3 DNA is the only sequence kept; it has 42 bases, read in frame from the first base. Per the germline V gene (reference sequence), LNHDA is the CDR1 and SQIVND is the CDR2.

Using the deep immunoSEQ assay, multiplex PCR amplified TCR CDR3 regions from genomic DNA. Extracted genomic DNA from each cell subset was distributed evenly across all wells of several immunoSEQ 96-well plates, and each plate was treated as a replicate. For sorted subsets, each replicate PCR was loaded with 200 ng genomic DNA, equivalent to 30,000 or so T cell genomes. Purified libraries were measured with a Qubit 3.0 fluorometer, size-checked on a Bioanalyzer 2100, and measured again with the KAPA Library Quantification kit. Every immunoSEQ 96-well plate was sequenced on a separate single-read 150-cycle Illumina NextSeq 550 flow cell. The original methods were these. The immunoSEQ output contained only junctional sequences without quality scores, so filtering could not match that applied to full-length reads. Sequences were annotated with PyIR, a Python wrapper for IgBLAST v1.9, using IMGT germline references to assign V/J genes and CDR3. Any read was removed if the V/J assignment was weak (E-value above 1e-6), the CDR3 was missing, or the read contained stop codons, out-of-frame junctions, or ambiguous translated residues. V3J clonotypes were defined as sequences sharing the same inferred V gene, J gene, and CDR3 amino acid sequence. Percentage overlap between repertoires was calculated by dividing the number of shared unique clonotypes by the size of the smaller repertoire. Three approaches were used to assess repertoire richness: RTK rarefaction, the Chao1 estimator, and Recon v2.1 estimates of unobserved clonotypes. OLGA was used to compute generation probabilities for all TCRbeta clonotypes that the gDNA method yielded from a handful of donors. Held by TCRdb, this immuneACCESS table contains in-frame sequences only and omits some clones. Under half of the omission traces to an unresolved V gene where checked; the cause of the rest is unknown. V, J and clone size are taken as reported in that table, and D and trimming were inferred from the DNA itself. A total of about 690,000 clones appear in this sample, roughly 88% of them only once. In total, the top ten clones hold approximately 35% of the sample.

The receptor comes from a man aged 18-30 years in good health. Some clones in this sample may be carry-over from other donors' samples. The rearranged chain carries TRBV19 and TRBJ1-1, with TRBD1 matching 8 junction bases. What was sequenced was memory CD8+ T cells from PBMCs. The cell subset or site tag for this specimen amounts to: CD45RO+ cells pooled with CCR7-negative TemRA cells. Here the CDR3 is given as CASSIDRGVTEAFF. The DNA sequence is given as TGTGCCAGTAGTATTGACAGGGGAGTAACTGAAGCTTTCTTT.